This T cell receptor beta chain was sequenced in a study of OX40 agonist ivuxolimab in advanced cancers. Clones were sequenced by immunoSEQ multiplex PCR, and TCRdb holds only the in-frame ones, with some missing. The top ten clones hold around 2% of a sample with under 75,000 clones, about nine tenths of them seen once. This CDR3 has 14 amino acids. Trimming stripped 2 bases from V and 3 bases from J, with 8 bases between. Germline V gene lookup returns CDR1 MDHEN and CDR2 SYDVKM. This sample comprised CD4+ or CD8+ T cells sorted from blood, obtained in a trial of the OX40 agonist ivuxolimab. The sequence came from an adult with an advanced solid tumor such as melanoma, head and neck, liver or kidney cancer. The rearrangement joins TRBV28 to TRBJ1-5, with D possibly being TRBD1 (5 bases). CDR3 in amino acids: CASSLGGDNQPQHF. CDR3 DNA sequence: TGTGCCAGCAGTTTAGGGGGGGACAATCAGCCCCAGCATTTT.